This T cell receptor beta chain is from a study of blood T cell repertoires in COVID-19. Study-level background: Sources were T cells, B-cell-depleted T cells, or PBMCs; the material itself was cDNA or gDNA.

This clone was seen only once. TCRdb's table, derived via immunoSEQ multiplex PCR, lists solely in-frame clones and lacks some. The data contain about 160,000 clones, 70% to 90% of them singletons. From germline, CDR1 is SGHTA and CDR2 FQGTGA. The J segment lost 6 bases and the V segment lost 2 bases, leaving 4 bases of the junction unmatched. This CDR3 has 15 residues. The TCR was taken from a woman aged 60 to 75 with COVID-19, enrolled during active disease. Material for sequencing was peripheral blood. This rearrangement joins TRBV7-3 to TRBJ2-3; 11 bases map to TRBD2. For the CDR3, the DNA is TGTGCCAGCAGCTTACTAGCGGGAGGAAGCGATACGCAGTATTTT. This codes for CASSLLAGGSDTQYF.